The T cell receptor (beta chain) under discussion was sequenced for a study of CXCR4 blockade with PD-1 therapy in pancreatic cancer. General study results and limits: Without paired alpha-beta data, shared specificity of dominant clones is unconfirmed. Survival did not correlate with tumor clonality, which averaged about 0.14 versus 0.05. More frequent amino acid clones had more nucleotide rearrangements, suggesting convergent selection.

Worth noting for this clone: What it binds is not known.

These archived tumors were resected from patients never given neoadjuvant therapy beforehand. The table came from immunoSEQ multiplex PCR; TCRdb's copy has only in-frame clones and leaves some out. The sample contains roughly 15,000 clones, approximately 72% of which appear only once. Trimming took off 2 bases at V and 5 bases at J, with 4 bases between the two ends. Germline CDR1 MNHGY, CDR2 SAAAGT. The CDR3 is made up of 12 amino acids. The V and J genes are TRBV6-8 and TRBJ1-5; D not certain. This receptor was taken from a human donor with pancreatic ductal adenocarcinoma. Input material: tumor tissue. The chain's CDR3 is CASSYLDQPQHF. The CDR3 nucleotides read TGTGCCAGCAGTTACCTGGATCAGCCCCAGCATTTT.